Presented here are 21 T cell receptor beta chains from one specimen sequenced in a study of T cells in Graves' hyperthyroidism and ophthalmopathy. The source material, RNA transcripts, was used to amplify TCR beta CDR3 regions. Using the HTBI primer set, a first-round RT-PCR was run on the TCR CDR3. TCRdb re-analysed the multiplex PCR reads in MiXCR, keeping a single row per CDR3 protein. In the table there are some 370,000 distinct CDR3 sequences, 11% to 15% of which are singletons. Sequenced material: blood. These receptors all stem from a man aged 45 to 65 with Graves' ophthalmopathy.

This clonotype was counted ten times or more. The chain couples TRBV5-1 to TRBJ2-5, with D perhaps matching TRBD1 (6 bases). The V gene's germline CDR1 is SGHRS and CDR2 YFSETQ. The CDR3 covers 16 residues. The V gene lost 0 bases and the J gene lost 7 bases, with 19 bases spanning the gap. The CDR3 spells CASSLEAQGKEGTQYF. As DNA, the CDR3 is TGCGCCAGCAGCTTGGAGGCCCAGGGGAAAGAGGGGACCCAGTACTTC.

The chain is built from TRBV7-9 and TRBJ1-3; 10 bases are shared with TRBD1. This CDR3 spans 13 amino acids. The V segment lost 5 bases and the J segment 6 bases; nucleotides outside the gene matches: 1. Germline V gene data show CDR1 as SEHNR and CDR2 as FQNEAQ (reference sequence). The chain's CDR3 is CASSGQGENTIYF. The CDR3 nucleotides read TGTGCCAGCAGCGGACAGGGGGAAAACACCATATATTTT.

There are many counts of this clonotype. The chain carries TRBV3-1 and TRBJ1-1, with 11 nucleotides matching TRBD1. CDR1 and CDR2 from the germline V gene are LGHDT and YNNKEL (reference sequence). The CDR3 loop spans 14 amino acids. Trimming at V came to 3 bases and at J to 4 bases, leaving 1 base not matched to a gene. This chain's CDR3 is CASSHGTGGTEAFF. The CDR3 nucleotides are TGTGCCAGCAGCCATGGGACAGGGGGCACTGAAGCTTTCTTT.

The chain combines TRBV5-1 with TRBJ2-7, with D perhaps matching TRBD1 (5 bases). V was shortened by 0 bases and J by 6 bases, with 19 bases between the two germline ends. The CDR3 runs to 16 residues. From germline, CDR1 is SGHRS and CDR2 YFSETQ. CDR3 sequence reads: CASSLGANRRTGEQYF. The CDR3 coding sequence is TGCGCCAGCAGCTTGGGGGCGAACAGGCGAACCGGCGAGCAGTACTTC.

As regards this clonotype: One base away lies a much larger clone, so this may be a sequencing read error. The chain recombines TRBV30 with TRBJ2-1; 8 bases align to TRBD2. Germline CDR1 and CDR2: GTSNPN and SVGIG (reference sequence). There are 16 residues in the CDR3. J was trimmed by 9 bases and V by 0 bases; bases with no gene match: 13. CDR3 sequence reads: CAWSVLGSGAFSEQFF. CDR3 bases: TGTGCCTGGAGTGTACTGGGTAGCGGGGCTTTTAGTGAGCAGTTCTTC. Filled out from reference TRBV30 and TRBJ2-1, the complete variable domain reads SQTIHQWPATLVQPVGSPLSLECTVEGTSNPNLYWYRQAAGRGLQLLFYSVGIGQISSEVPQNLSASRPQDRQFILSSKKLLLSDSGFYLCAWSVLGSGAFSEQFFGPGTRLTVL.

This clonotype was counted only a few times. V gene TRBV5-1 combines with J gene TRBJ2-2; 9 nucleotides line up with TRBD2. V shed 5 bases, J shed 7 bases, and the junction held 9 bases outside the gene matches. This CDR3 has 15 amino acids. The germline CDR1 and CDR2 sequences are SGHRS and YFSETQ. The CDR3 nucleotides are TGCGCCAGCAGTTTACCTAGCGGGACTGTCGGGGAGCTGTTTTTT. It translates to CASSLPSGTVGELFF.

CDR3 bases: TGTGCCAGCAGTTTAGTACGGACCCTAGGGCAAGAGACCCAGTACTTC. Encoded protein: CASSLVRTLGQETQYF. The chain combines TRBV12-3 or TRBV12-4 with TRBJ2-5; D is ambiguous. V was cut by 1 base and J by 2 bases, with 14 bases left in between. The CDR3 runs to 16 residues.

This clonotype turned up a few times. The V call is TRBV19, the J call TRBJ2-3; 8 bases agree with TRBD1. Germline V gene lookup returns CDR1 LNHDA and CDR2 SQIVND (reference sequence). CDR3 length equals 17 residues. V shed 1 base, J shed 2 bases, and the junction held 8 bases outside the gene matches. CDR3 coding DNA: TGTGCCAGTAGTATAGGGCGCAGGGGGCAGCTCACAGATACGCAGTATTTT. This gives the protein CASSIGRRGQLTDTQYF.

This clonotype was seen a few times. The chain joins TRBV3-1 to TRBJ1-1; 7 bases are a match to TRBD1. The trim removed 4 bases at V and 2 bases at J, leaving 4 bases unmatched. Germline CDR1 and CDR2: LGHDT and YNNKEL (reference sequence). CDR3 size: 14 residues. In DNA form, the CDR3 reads TGTGCCAGCAGCCCGCGGGACAGCAACACTGAAGCTTTCTTT. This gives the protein CASSPRDSNTEAFF.

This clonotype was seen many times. In DNA form, the CDR3 reads TGTGCCAGCAGCCGGACTAGCGGGAAAGCCTACGAGCAGTACTTC. This translates into CASSRTSGKAYEQYF. V gene TRBV11-2 combines with J gene TRBJ2-7, with 12 bases matching TRBD2. V lost 5 bases, J lost 2 bases, and 4 bases stayed unmatched. Per the germline V gene, CDR1 is SGHAT and CDR2 is FQNNGV. The CDR3 extends over 15 amino acids.

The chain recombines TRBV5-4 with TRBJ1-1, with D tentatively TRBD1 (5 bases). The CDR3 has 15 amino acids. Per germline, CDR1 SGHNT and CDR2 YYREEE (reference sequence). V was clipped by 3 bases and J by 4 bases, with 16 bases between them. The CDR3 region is CASSWYATGLTEAFF. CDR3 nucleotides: TGTGCCAGCAGCTGGTACGCCACGGGGCTCACTGAAGCTTTCTTT.

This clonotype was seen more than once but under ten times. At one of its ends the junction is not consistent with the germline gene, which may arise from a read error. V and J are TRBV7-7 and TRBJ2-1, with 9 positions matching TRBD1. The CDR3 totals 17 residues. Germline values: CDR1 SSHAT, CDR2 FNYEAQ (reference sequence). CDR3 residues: CASSLAQGQGSYNEQFF. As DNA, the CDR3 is TGTGCTAGCAGCTTAGCGCAGGGACAGGGCTCCTACAATGAGCAGTTCTTC.

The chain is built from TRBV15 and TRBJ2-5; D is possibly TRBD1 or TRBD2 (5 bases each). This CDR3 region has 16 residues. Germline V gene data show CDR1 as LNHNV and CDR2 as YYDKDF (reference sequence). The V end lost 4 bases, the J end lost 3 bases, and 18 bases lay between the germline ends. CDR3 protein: CATSMGGLGRKETQYF. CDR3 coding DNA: TGTGCCACCAGCATGGGCGGGCTGGGACGGAAAGAGACCCAGTACTTC.

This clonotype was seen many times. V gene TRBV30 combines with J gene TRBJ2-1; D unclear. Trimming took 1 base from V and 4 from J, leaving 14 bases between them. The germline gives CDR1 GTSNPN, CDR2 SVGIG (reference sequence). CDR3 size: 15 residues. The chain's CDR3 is CAWSGATRNYNEQFF. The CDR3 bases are TGTGCCTGGAGTGGGGCTACTCGAAATTACAATGAGCAGTTCTTC.

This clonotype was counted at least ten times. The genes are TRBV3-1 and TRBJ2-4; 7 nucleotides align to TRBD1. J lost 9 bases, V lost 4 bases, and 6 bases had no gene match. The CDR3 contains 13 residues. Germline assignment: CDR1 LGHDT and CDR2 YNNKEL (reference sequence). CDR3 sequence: CASSPKWDSIQYF. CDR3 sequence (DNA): TGTGCCAGCAGCCCGAAGTGGGACAGCATTCAGTACTTC.

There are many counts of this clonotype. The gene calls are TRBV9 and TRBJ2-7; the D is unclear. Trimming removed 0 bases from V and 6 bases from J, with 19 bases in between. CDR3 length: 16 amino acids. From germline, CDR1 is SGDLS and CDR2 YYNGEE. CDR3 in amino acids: CASSVDDTNYELEQYF. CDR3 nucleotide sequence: TGTGCCAGCAGCGTAGATGACACCAACTACGAGCTCGAGCAGTACTTC.

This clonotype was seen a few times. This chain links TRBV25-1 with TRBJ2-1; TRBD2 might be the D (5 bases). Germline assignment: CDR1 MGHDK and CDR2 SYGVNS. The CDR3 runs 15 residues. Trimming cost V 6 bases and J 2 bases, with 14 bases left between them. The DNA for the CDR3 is TGTGCCAGCAGCCCGGGGAGCGGCGCCTACAATGAGCAGTTCTTC. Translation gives CASSPGSGAYNEQFF.

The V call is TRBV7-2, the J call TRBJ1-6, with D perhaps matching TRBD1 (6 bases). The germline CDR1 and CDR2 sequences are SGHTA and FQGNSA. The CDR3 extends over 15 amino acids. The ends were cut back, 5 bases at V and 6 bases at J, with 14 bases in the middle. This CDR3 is CASSPHRVFNSPLHF. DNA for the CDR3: TGTGCCAGCAGCCCCCACAGGGTTTTTAATTCACCCCTCCACTTT.

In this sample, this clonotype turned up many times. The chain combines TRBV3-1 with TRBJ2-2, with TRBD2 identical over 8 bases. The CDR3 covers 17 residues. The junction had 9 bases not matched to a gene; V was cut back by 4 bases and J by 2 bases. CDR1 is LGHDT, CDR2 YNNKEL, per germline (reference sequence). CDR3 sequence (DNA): TGTGCCAGCAGCCGGCCAGCGGGAGAGACTAACACCGGGGAGCTGTTTTTT. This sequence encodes CASSRPAGETNTGELFF.

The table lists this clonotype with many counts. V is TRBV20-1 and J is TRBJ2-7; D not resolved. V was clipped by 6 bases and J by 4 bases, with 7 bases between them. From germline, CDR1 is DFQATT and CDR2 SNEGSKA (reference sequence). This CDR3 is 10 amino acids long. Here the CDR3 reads CSANRYEQYF. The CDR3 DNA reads TGCAGTGCGAATAGGTACGAGCAGTACTTC.

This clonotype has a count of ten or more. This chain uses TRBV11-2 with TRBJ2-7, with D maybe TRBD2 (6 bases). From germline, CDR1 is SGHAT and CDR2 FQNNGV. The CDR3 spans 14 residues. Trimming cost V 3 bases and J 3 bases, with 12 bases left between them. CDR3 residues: CASSLGGADYEQYF. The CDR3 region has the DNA TGTGCCAGCAGCTTGGGCGGGGCGGACTACGAGCAGTACTTC.